Presented here are 22 T cell receptor beta chains from one specimen sequenced in a study of T cells in Graves' hyperthyroidism and ophthalmopathy. Amplified TCR beta CDR3 regions derived from RNA transcripts. First-round RT-PCR with HTBI primers amplified the TCR CDR3 region. In TCRdb, the multiplex PCR reads were re-called with MiXCR into one record per CDR3 protein. Here the sample spans roughly 500,000 distinct CDR3 sequences, roughly 46% being singletons. Specimen: peripheral blood or thyroid tissue (not recorded which). These TCRs come from an adult woman with Graves' disease, either hyperthyroidism or ophthalmopathy (not recorded which).

This clonotype was picked up many times. The V and J genes are TRBV7-9 and TRBJ2-7; 13 bases line up with TRBD2. The CDR3 has 18 residues. Looked up from germline, CDR1 is SEHNR and CDR2 is FQNEAQ (reference sequence). V dropped 5 bases and J dropped 0; count of bases not matched to a gene: 10. The CDR3: CASSHPGLAGVSSYEQYF. CDR3 in DNA: TGTGCCAGCAGCCACCCCGGACTAGCGGGAGTGAGCTCCTACGAGCAGTACTTC.

V is TRBV19 and J is TRBJ2-2; possible D gene TRBD2, 7 bases. The germline gives CDR1 LNHDA, CDR2 SQIVND (reference sequence). The CDR3 has 15 residues. V gave up 3 bases and J gave up 3 bases, with 11 bases separating them. The DNA for the CDR3 is TGTGCCAGTAGTATCGCGGGGGCTGACACCGGGGAGCTGTTTTTT. Translation: CASSIAGADTGELFF.

CDR3 protein: CAWSVYGTGGSGYTF. CDR3 DNA sequence: TGTGCCTGGAGTGTATATGGGACAGGGGGCAGTGGCTACACCTTC. The chain carries TRBV30 and TRBJ1-2; 12 nucleotides agree with TRBD1. Germline values: CDR1 GTSNPN, CDR2 SVGIG (reference sequence). There are 15 residues in the CDR3. The V segment lost 0 bases and the J segment 7 bases; nucleotides outside the gene matches: 6.

This clonotype was seen repeatedly, ten times or more. This rearrangement joins TRBV3-1 to TRBJ2-5; the D call may be TRBD1 or TRBD2 (5 bases each). V was trimmed by 4 bases and J by 1 base, leaving 16 bases between them. The CDR3 has 16 residues. Germline assignment: CDR1 LGHDT and CDR2 YNNKEL (reference sequence). The CDR3 DNA is TGTGCCAGCAGCCTGGGAGACAGCGCACTCCAAGAGACCCAGTACTTC. It translates to CASSLGDSALQETQYF.

This clonotype was detected many times. This sequence joins TRBV11-2 and TRBJ2-5; maybe TRBD1 (5 bases). The CDR3 sequence is 14 residues long. The germline V and J ends were trimmed by 6 bases and 5 bases, with 16 bases remaining between them. Germline lookup yields CDR1 SGHAT and CDR2 FQNNGV. CDR3: CASSRTGIGETQYF. In nucleotides, the CDR3 is TGTGCCAGCAGTCGAACAGGAATCGGGGAGACCCAGTACTTC.

The table lists this clonotype with a few counts. Its ends do not fully match the called genes, so a read error is possible. This rearrangement joins TRBV12-3 or TRBV12-4 to TRBJ2-5, with TRBD2 as a possible D gene (6 bases). The length of the CDR3 is 13 residues. This CDR3 is CTSSFVGGETQYF. CDR3 nucleotides: TGTACCAGCAGTTTCGTGGGAGGAGAGACCCAGTACTTC.

This chain joins TRBV7-9 and TRBJ1-2; D is unclear. CDR3 length equals 13 residues. CDR1 SEHNR and CDR2 FQNEAQ come from the germline V gene (reference sequence). V was pared by 6 bases and J by 3 bases, with 11 bases between. CDR3 in amino acids: CASSSQRHYGYTF. DNA of the CDR3: TGTGCCAGCAGTTCACAGCGTCACTATGGCTACACCTTC.

The sample holds many counts of this clonotype. The V gene is TRBV5-1, the J gene TRBJ1-1; 8 bases fit TRBD1. V lost 0 bases and J lost 4; bases outside the gene matches: 2. The CDR3 spans 14 residues. Germline V CDR1 and CDR2: SGHRS, YFSETQ. The CDR3, as DNA: TGCGCCAGCAGCTTGGAAGGACAGGGCACTGAAGCTTTCTTT. This gives the protein CASSLEGQGTEAFF. Together with reference TRBV5-1 and TRBJ1-1, the CDR3 gives the full variable domain: KAGVTQTPRYLIKTRGQQVTLSCSPISGHRSVSWYQQTPGQGLQFLFEYFSETQRNKGNFPGRFSGRQFSNSRSEMNVSTLELGDSALYLCASSLEGQGTEAFFGQGTRLTVV.

This clonotype has just a few counts. The rearrangement links TRBV20-1 to TRBJ1-4; TRBD1 might be the D (5 bases). Germline V gives CDR1 DFQATT, CDR2 SNEGSKA (reference sequence). The CDR3 spans 16 residues. The V end was cut by 3 bases, the J end by 5 bases, with 19 bases between. The CDR3 sequence is CSASLPMGVANEKLFF. CDR3 in DNA: TGCAGTGCTAGCCTACCTATGGGGGTGGCCAATGAAAAACTGTTTTTT.

This clonotype was seen a few times. The chain carries TRBV20-1 and TRBJ1-5, with D perhaps TRBD1 (5 bases). The germline V gene encodes CDR1 DFQATT and CDR2 SNEGSKA (reference sequence). The V end was cut by 6 bases, the J end by 3 bases, with 15 bases between. The CDR3 is made up of 14 amino acids. CDR3 sequence reads: CSALLGGINQPQHF. Here the CDR3 DNA reads TGCAGTGCCCTTTTGGGGGGGATCAATCAGCCCCAGCATTTT.

This clonotype was observed once. This sequence joins TRBV11-2 and TRBJ2-6; D might be TRBD1 (6 bases). This CDR3 contains 22 residues. The V and J ends lost 5 bases and 0 bases respectively, with 29 bases between them. Germline assignment: CDR1 SGHAT and CDR2 FQNNGV. The CDR3 DNA is TGTGCCAGCAGCACCCGACCCGCCAAACAGGGCCCGACGAACTCTGGGGCCAACGTCCTGACTTTC. It translates to CASSTRPAKQGPTNSGANVLTF.

Many counts were recorded for this clonotype. CDR3 DNA: TGCAGCGCTCGGACTAGCGAAGAGACCCAGTACTTC. This codes for CSARTSEETQYF. V usage is TRBV29-1 and J usage is TRBJ2-5, with 9 bases matching TRBD2. Germline CDR1 and CDR2: SQVTM and ANQGSEA. The CDR3 totals 12 residues. Losses at the gene ends were 7 bases for V and 3 bases for J; bases not matched to a gene: 3.

As for this clonotype: This may stem from a read error, because a much larger clone lies one nucleotide away. The chain carries TRBV4-1 and TRBJ2-7; D is perhaps TRBD2 (6 bases). The CDR3 has 15 amino acids. CDR1 and CDR2 from the germline V gene are MGHRA and YSYEKL. The chain's CDR3 is CAGSPRAGPPYEQYF. For the CDR3, the DNA is TGCGCCGGCAGCCCTCGTGCGGGGCCACCATACGAGCAGTACTTC.

Only one count was recorded for this clonotype. The chain has TRBV7-2 and TRBJ1-6; D is undetermined. The germline V gene has CDR1 SGHTA and CDR2 FQGNSA. The V gene lost 5 bases and the J gene lost 3 bases, with 8 bases spanning the gap. There are 14 residues in the CDR3. This chain's CDR3 is CASSRTVYNSPLHF. CDR3 coding DNA: TGTGCCAGCAGCCGAACAGTCTATAATTCACCCCTCCACTTT. Based on the CDR3 plus reference TRBV7-2 and TRBJ1-6, the full variable domain is GAGVSQSPSNKVTEKGKDVELRCDPISGHTALYWYRQSLGQGLEFLIYFQGNSAPDKSGLPSDRFSAERTGGSVSTLTIQRTQQEDSAVYLCASSRTVYNSPLHFGNGTRLTVT.

This clonotype was observed a handful of times. V is TRBV27 and J is TRBJ2-2, with D uncertain. Trimming left V 5 bases short and J 9 bases short, with 19 bases between. CDR1 is MNHEY and CDR2 is SMNVEV in the germline V gene (reference sequence). The CDR3 sequence is 15 residues long. The CDR3: CASSLNNAWSRELFF. CDR3 DNA sequence: TGTGCCAGCAGTCTAAACAACGCCTGGTCCCGGGAGCTGTTTTTT.

This chain uses TRBV19 with TRBJ2-7, with TRBD1 identical over 8 bases. Germline V lookup: CDR1 LNHDA, CDR2 SQIVND (reference sequence). The J segment lost 6 bases and the V segment lost 6 bases, leaving 4 bases of the junction unmatched. The CDR3 runs 12 residues. The CDR3 sequence: CASSETGVEQYF. CDR3 nucleotide sequence: TGTGCCAGTAGCGAGACAGGGGTCGAGCAGTACTTC.

The rearrangement links TRBV5-1 to TRBJ2-2; TRBD2 aligns across 10 bases. Germline assignment: CDR1 SGHRS and CDR2 YFSETQ. With 3 bases clipped from V and 7 bases from J, the junction kept 6 bases outside the gene matches. This CDR3 contains 15 residues. CDR3 DNA: TGCGCCAGCAGCTCTACGGGACTAGCGATCGGGGAGCTGTTTTTT. Translated: CASSSTGLAIGELFF. The full variable domain, completed using reference TRBV5-1 and TRBJ2-2, is KAGVTQTPRYLIKTRGQQVTLSCSPISGHRSVSWYQQTPGQGLQFLFEYFSETQRNKGNFPGRFSGRQFSNSRSEMNVSTLELGDSALYLCASSSTGLAIGELFFGEGSRLTVL.

The chain is built from TRBV2 and TRBJ2-4; 8 positions match TRBD2. J gave up 8 bases and V 3 bases, and 9 bases lay outside the gene matches. The CDR3 totals 15 residues. The germline gives CDR1 SNHLY, CDR2 FYNNEI. The chain's CDR3 is CASSDPGLGGYIQYF. DNA of the CDR3: TGTGCCAGCAGTGATCCGGGACTAGGAGGGTACATTCAGTACTTC.

V usage is TRBV20-1 and J usage is TRBJ2-7; TRBD1 agrees at 8 bases. The J segment lost 8 bases and the V segment lost 5 bases, leaving 14 bases of the junction unmatched. The CDR3 extends over 14 amino acids. Germline CDR1 is DFQATT and CDR2 is SNEGSKA (reference sequence). CDR3 protein: CSAGQGGSQPQQYF. The CDR3 DNA reads TGCAGTGCTGGACAGGGAGGTAGTCAGCCCCAGCAGTACTTC.

The rearrangement links TRBV27 to TRBJ2-5; 8 bases are shared with TRBD1. The CDR3 has 15 residues. CDR1 is MNHEY and CDR2 is SMNVEV in the germline V gene (reference sequence). V was clipped by 4 bases and J by 5 bases; unmatched bases: 9. CDR3 nucleotides: TGTGCCAGCAGTTCCCGACAGGGGATGATGGAGACCCAGTACTTC. Translating it yields CASSSRQGMMETQYF.

This clonotype occurred many times. The rearrangement uses TRBV6-1 and TRBJ1-5; TRBD1 is a possible D gene (5 bases). This CDR3 is 14 amino acids long. Germline CDR1 and CDR2: MNHNS and SASEGT. Trimming removed 1 base at V and 5 bases at J, with 9 bases between. This CDR3 reads CASSEGGEHQPQHF. In nucleotides, the CDR3 is TGTGCCAGCAGTGAAGGGGGGGAGCATCAGCCCCAGCATTTT.

The V gene is TRBV7-2, the J gene TRBJ2-7; D unclear. Per germline, CDR1 SGHTA and CDR2 FQGNSA. V gave up 5 bases and J gave up 3 bases, with 14 bases separating them. This CDR3 has 14 residues. The CDR3 sequence: CASSLHRALYEQYF. The CDR3 DNA reads TGTGCCAGCAGCCTCCACCGGGCCCTCTACGAGCAGTACTTC.